This T cell receptor beta chain appears in the sequencing data of a study of tumor-infiltrating lymphocytes in localized non-small cell lung cancer. Study at large: Tumor tissue and non-adjacent uninvolved lung came from each patient. Study conclusions and caveats: Different pieces of the same tissue went to different assays, confounding technical variation with intratumor heterogeneity. No T-cell fraction difference was seen between IM1 and IM2 tumors.

The V end lost 5 bases, the J end lost 3 bases, and 12 bases lay between the germline ends. CDR3 length: 14 amino acids. Germline V gene lookup returns CDR1 SGHTA and CDR2 FQGTGA. To note about this clone: Its antigen remains unknown.

The protocol was immunoSEQ multiplex PCR, while the TCRdb copy is restricted to in-frame clones and leaves out a portion. Of roughly 12,000 clones detected, roughly 82% appear once; the ten largest clones hold 9.5% to 15%. Sequencing used uninvolved lung tissue not adjacent to the tumor. The sequence was collected from a human donor with non-small cell lung cancer. The V call is TRBV7-3, the J call TRBJ2-3; the D gene could be TRBD1 or TRBD2 (5 bases each). The CDR3 sequence: CASSRGQGTDTQYF. The DNA for the CDR3 is TGTGCCAGCAGCCGCGGGCAGGGAACAGATACGCAGTATTTT.